The 20 T cell receptor beta chains below come from one sample, sequenced in a study of human T cells and chemical hapten exposure. The time point was: pre-sensitization, week 0. As to treatment: therapeutic diphenylcyclopropenone sensitization with weekly scalp DPC. TCRdb recomputed calls from the RACE reads with MiXCR, one row per CDR3 protein. The table shows 62,000 or so distinct CDR3 sequences, with approximately 9.9% occurring only once. This specimen consisted of whole blood, obtained in connection with sensitization to the hapten diphenylcyclopropenone (DPC). Receptor source: a woman aged 50 to 60 with alopecia areata. Some clones in this sample may be carry-over from other donors' samples.

This clonotype was detected many times. This chain joins TRBV12-3 or TRBV12-4 and TRBJ2-1; D is unclear. This CDR3 has 13 amino acids. Trimming stripped 7 bases from V and 2 bases from J, with 9 bases between. CDR3 in amino acids: CASTWAPYNEQFF. The CDR3 bases are TGTGCCAGCACCTGGGCCCCCTACAATGAGCAGTTCTTC.

The table lists this clonotype with a few counts. The chain carries TRBV6-5 and TRBJ2-1; 11 positions agree with TRBD2. V lost 4 bases to trimming and J lost 3 bases; unmatched junction nucleotides: 8. Germline V CDR1 and CDR2: MNHEY, SVGAGI. The CDR3 extends over 17 amino acids. CDR3 residues: CASSSGLAGAFYNEQFF. DNA of the CDR3: TGTGCCAGCAGTTCCGGACTAGCGGGCGCTTTCTACAATGAGCAGTTCTTC.

This clonotype was seen a handful of times. CDR3 residues: CASSQEGLRRSTDTQYF. The CDR3 nucleotides read TGTGCCAGCAGCCAAGAAGGGCTTCGTCGATCCACAGATACGCAGTATTTT. The V and J genes are TRBV4-2 and TRBJ2-3; D gene uncertain. CDR1 is LGHNA, CDR2 YNFKEQ, per germline. Trimming cost V 0 bases and J 2 bases, with 15 bases left between them. This CDR3 spans 17 amino acids.

This clonotype was seen more than once but under ten times. The V call is TRBV12-3 or TRBV12-4, the J call TRBJ2-2; maybe TRBD2 (6 bases). V was shortened by 6 bases and J by 2 bases, with 16 bases between the two germline ends. The CDR3 has 16 amino acids. As DNA, the CDR3 is TGTGCCAGCAGCCAACCCCTACTAGCTAACACCGGGGAGCTGTTTTTT. It translates to CASSQPLLANTGELFF.

This clonotype has a count of ten or more. The chain uses TRBV18 and TRBJ1-1; tentatively, D is TRBD1 (5 bases). V lost 2 bases to trimming and J lost 3 bases, with 7 bases between them. The CDR3 spans 13 residues. Germline loops: CDR1 KGHSH, CDR2 LQKENI. The CDR3 bases are TGTGCCAGCTCACCAGGGGCGTACACTGAAGCTTTCTTT. This sequence encodes CASSPGAYTEAFF.

This chain joins TRBV29-1 and TRBJ2-7; D is ambiguous. V was trimmed by 2 bases and J by 1 base, leaving 9 bases between them. In germline, CDR1 is SQVTM, CDR2 ANQGSEA. This CDR3 region has 13 residues. This CDR3 is CSVEYSQSYEQYF. DNA of the CDR3: TGCAGCGTTGAATACAGTCAATCCTACGAGCAGTACTTC.

The chain has TRBV12-3 or TRBV12-4 and TRBJ2-7; TRBD1 agrees at 8 bases. The V segment lost 6 bases and the J segment 5 bases; nucleotides outside the gene matches: 9. The CDR3 has 14 residues. CDR3: CASRSRDRFHEQYF. The DNA for the CDR3 is TGTGCCAGCAGATCCCGGGACAGGTTCCACGAGCAGTACTTC.

This clonotype was seen ten or more times. The CDR3 coding sequence is TGCAGTGCCTCCGGGAGGGACACTGAAGCTTTCTTT. It yields the protein CSASGRDTEAFF. The chain combines TRBV20-1 with TRBJ1-1, with D uncertain. Between the trimmed V and J ends, which lost 6 bases and 3 bases, there was a span of 11 bases. Germline CDR1 reads DFQATT; CDR2 reads SNEGSKA (reference sequence). There are 12 residues in the CDR3.

This clonotype was detected only a few times. This chain links TRBV20-1 with TRBJ2-1, with 11 nucleotides matching TRBD2. The V gene end was trimmed by 4 bases and the J gene end by 5 bases; junction bases not matched to a gene: 1. The CDR3 consists of 13 residues. CDR1 and CDR2 from the germline V gene are DFQATT and SNEGSKA (reference sequence). The CDR3 reads CSATGLADNEQFF. In DNA form, the CDR3 reads TGCAGTGCTACGGGACTAGCGGACAATGAGCAGTTCTTC.

This clonotype was counted at least ten times. The CDR3 loop reads CASSQWTATGELDGYTF. CDR3 DNA sequence: TGTGCCAGCAGTCAGTGGACCGCGACAGGGGAATTAGATGGCTACACCTTC. The rearrangement uses TRBV6-2 or TRBV6-3 and TRBJ1-2, with 8 nucleotides matching TRBD1. Germline loops: CDR1 MNHEY, CDR2 SVGEGT. V trimming: 5 bases; J trimming: 6 bases; junction bases outside the gene matches: 17. This CDR3 is built from 17 residues.

This clonotype was seen more than once but under ten times. V and J are TRBV7-9 and TRBJ1-6, with D possibly being TRBD1 (5 bases). Germline V gives CDR1 SEHNR, CDR2 FQNEAQ (reference sequence). This CDR3 contains 14 residues. Deletions cut 4 bases from V and 9 bases from J, with 13 bases between. CDR3: CASSSHGAGSPLHF. CDR3 in DNA: TGTGCCAGCAGCTCCCATGGGGCGGGTTCACCCCTCCACTTT.

This clonotype has more than one count but fewer than ten. The V and J genes are TRBV12-3 or TRBV12-4 and TRBJ2-1; D is perhaps TRBD2 (6 bases). The CDR3 totals 14 residues. V was pared by 5 bases and J by 6 bases, with 14 bases between. CDR3 DNA sequence: TGTGCCAGCAGTCCCCTTAGCGGAATCAATGAGCAGTTCTTC. It codes for CASSPLSGINEQFF.

This clonotype was detected ten times or more. This chain uses TRBV27 with TRBJ2-2, with a tentative D call TRBD1 (5 bases). The V gene's germline CDR1 is MNHEY and CDR2 SMNVEV (reference sequence). V shed 2 bases and J shed 5 bases, with 12 bases lying between them. The CDR3 has 15 amino acids. CDR3: CASSLDTAGTGELFF. CDR3 sequence (DNA): TGTGCCAGCAGTTTAGATACAGCAGGGACCGGGGAGCTGTTTTTT.

There are a few counts of this clonotype. The V gene is TRBV29-1, the J gene TRBJ2-7, with D possibly being TRBD1 (6 bases). The CDR3 is 13 residues long. Trimming shortened V by 5 bases and J by 2 bases, and 13 bases separated the two germline ends. Germline lookup yields CDR1 SQVTM and CDR2 ANQGSEA. The CDR3 nucleotides read TGCAGCGTTCGCACGGGACAAGCCTACGAGCAGTACTTC. This sequence encodes CSVRTGQAYEQYF.

The table lists this clonotype with a few counts. This chain connects TRBV7-2 to TRBJ1-1; D is undetermined. The germline CDR1 and CDR2 sequences are SGHTA and FQGNSA. V lost 5 bases to trimming and J lost 1 base, with 8 bases between them. The CDR3 has 13 amino acids. The CDR3 loop is CASSLDKNTEAFF. The DNA of the CDR3 is TGTGCCAGCAGCCTAGACAAGAACACTGAAGCTTTCTTT.

This clonotype was observed a few times. V and J are TRBV6-1 and TRBJ1-6; weak D call: TRBD1 (6 bases). CDR1 and CDR2 from the germline V gene are MNHNS and SASEGT. V was cut by 6 bases and J by 0 bases, with 12 bases left in between. The CDR3 is 16 amino acids. The CDR3 region is CASRRGDSSYNSPLHF. CDR3 nucleotides: TGTGCCAGCAGGAGGGGGGATAGCTCCTATAATTCACCCCTCCACTTT.

In this sample, this clonotype turned up a few times. The gene calls are TRBV5-6 and TRBJ2-3, with a weak D call TRBD2 (5 bases). The ends were cut back, 4 bases at V and 2 bases at J, with 11 bases in the middle. This CDR3 spans 14 amino acids. CDR1 SGHDT and CDR2 YYEEEE come from the germline V gene. CDR3 in DNA: TGTGCCAGCAGCCAGCGGCGGTTCACAGATACGCAGTATTTT. Translated: CASSQRRFTDTQYF.

This clonotype was recorded a few times. CDR3 region: CAISEWTGTTEAFF. The CDR3 nucleotides are TGTGCCATCAGTGAGTGGACAGGTACCACTGAAGCTTTCTTT. V and J are TRBV10-3 and TRBJ1-1; 7 bases fit TRBD1. V lost 1 base, J lost 4 bases, and 3 bases stayed unmatched. Germline CDR1 ENHRY, CDR2 SYGVKD. The CDR3 extends over 14 amino acids.

The sample holds many counts of this clonotype. The chain combines TRBV28 with TRBJ1-6; D gene ambiguous. This CDR3 region has 12 residues. Per germline, CDR1 MDHEN and CDR2 SYDVKM. Trimming removed 6 bases from V and 10 bases from J, with 10 bases in between. CDR3 amino acids: CASRQAGSPLHF. The CDR3 DNA is TGTGCCAGCAGGCAGGCGGGGTCACCCCTCCACTTT.

Ten or more counts support this clonotype. This rearrangement joins TRBV29-1 to TRBJ2-3; TRBD1 is a possible D gene (6 bases). The germline V gene encodes CDR1 SQVTM and CDR2 ANQGSEA. V lost 2 bases, J lost 2 bases, and 14 bases lay in between. The CDR3 has 15 residues. The CDR3 nucleotides read TGCAGCGTTGAACCCGGGACACGTGCCACAGATACGCAGTATTTT. Translating it yields CSVEPGTRATDTQYF.